A single sample gave rise to the 22 T cell receptor beta chains below, sequenced in a study of blood T cell repertoires in COVID-19. The assay was immunoSEQ multiplex PCR, and TCRdb's table has in-frame clones only and misses some. The profile shows about 120,000 clones, under 95% of them singletons. Sequenced sample: peripheral blood. The origin of the receptors is a man aged 50-59 years with active COVID-19.

This chain uses TRBV15 with TRBJ1-2; 9 nucleotides align to TRBD1. CDR1 and CDR2 (germline): LNHNV, YYDKDF (reference sequence). The CDR3 totals 15 residues. The ends lost 2 bases at V and 3 bases at J; junction bases unmatched: 4. DNA of the CDR3: TGTGCCACCAGCAGACCCGACAGGGGGTACTATGGCTACACCTTC. Its translation is CATSRPDRGYYGYTF.

The rearrangement uses TRBV24-1 and TRBJ2-3; 8 bases match TRBD2. Germline CDR1 and CDR2: KGHDR and SFDVKD. CDR3 size: 14 residues. V trimming: 5 bases; J trimming: 4 bases; junction bases outside the gene matches: 4. The DNA of the CDR3 is TGTGCCACCAGTGGCCCGCGGGAGGCAGATACGCAGTATTTT. It is translated as CATSGPREADTQYF.

This chain uses TRBV2 with TRBJ2-7; D ambiguous. Germline CDR1 is SNHLY and CDR2 is FYNNEI. The ends were cut back, 4 bases at V and 4 bases at J, with 8 bases in the middle. This CDR3 has 12 amino acids. The CDR3 nucleotides are TGTGCCAGCAGTGTTTTATCGTACGAGCAGTACGTC. Encoded protein: CASSVLSYEQYV.

This sequence joins TRBV29-1 and TRBJ2-1; 11 bases align to TRBD2. Looked up from germline, CDR1 is SQVTM and CDR2 is ANQGSEA. The CDR3 covers 14 residues. V dropped 2 bases and J dropped 6; count of bases not matched to a gene: 3. Written as DNA, the CDR3 is TGCAGCGTTGAAACTAGCGGGAGACCCAATGAGCAGTTCTTC. Its translation: CSVETSGRPNEQFF.

The chain carries TRBV29-1 and TRBJ2-7; 12 nucleotides match TRBD2. V shed 5 bases, J shed 2 bases, and the junction held 13 bases outside the gene matches. This CDR3 spans 17 amino acids. Germline V gene data show CDR1 as SQVTM and CDR2 as ANQGSEA. CDR3 sequence reads: CSVSPSRTSGVPYEQYF. The CDR3, as DNA: TGCAGCGTTTCACCATCCAGGACTAGCGGGGTCCCCTACGAGCAGTACTTC.

The chain is built from TRBV7-9 and TRBJ1-1; no definite D call. Germline CDR1 SEHNR, CDR2 FQNEAQ (reference sequence). This CDR3 has 15 residues. V was trimmed by 2 bases and J by 2 bases, leaving 12 bases between them. The CDR3 sequence: CASSLKSNPNTEAFF. The CDR3 bases are TGTGCCAGCAGCTTAAAGTCTAACCCTAACACTGAAGCTTTCTTT.

This sequence joins TRBV9 and TRBJ1-1; D remains ambiguous. Germline assignment: CDR1 SGDLS and CDR2 YYNGEE. With 7 bases removed from V and 5 bases from J, the gap between germline ends came to 9 bases. This CDR3 is built from 11 residues. This CDR3 is CASRRGTEAFF. CDR3 DNA: TGTGCCAGCCGGCGGGGTACTGAAGCTTTCTTT.

About this clone itself: At the DNA level, this CDR3 is encoded by other sequences in the same sample as well. V usage is TRBV6-5 and J usage is TRBJ2-3; possible D gene TRBD1, 6 bases. The CDR3 is 13 residues long. Per germline, CDR1 MNHEY and CDR2 SVGAGI. Trimming removed 6 bases from V and 4 bases from J, with 11 bases in between. CDR3 in amino acids: CASRLQGPDTQYF. In nucleotides, the CDR3 is TGTGCCAGCAGGCTACAGGGCCCAGATACGCAGTATTTT.

The gene calls are TRBV4-2 and TRBJ2-3; D call uncertain. V shed 6 bases and J shed 0 bases, with 10 bases lying between them. This CDR3 contains 14 residues. Germline V gene data show CDR1 as LGHNA and CDR2 as YNFKEQ. CDR3 DNA: TGTGCCAGCAGAGAGAGTGCTAGCACAGATACGCAGTATTTT. It is translated as CASRESASTDTQYF.

The chain couples TRBV28 to TRBJ1-3; D is unresolved. The ends were cut back, 5 bases at V and 3 bases at J, with 5 bases in the middle. The germline V gene has CDR1 MDHEN and CDR2 SYDVKM. CDR3 length: 12 amino acids. CDR3 region: CASSPVGNTIYF. For the CDR3, the DNA is TGTGCCAGCAGTCCAGTTGGAAACACCATATATTTT.

In this sample, this clone turned up once. The chain employs TRBV19 and TRBJ1-5; a possible D gene is TRBD1 (6 bases). This CDR3 has 16 residues. The germline V gene has CDR1 LNHDA and CDR2 SQIVND (reference sequence). V gave up 6 bases and J gave up 0 bases, with 15 bases separating them. The CDR3 DNA reads TGTGCCAGTAGCGCGATTTACAGGGTTAGCAATCAGCCCCAGCATTTT. Translated: CASSAIYRVSNQPQHF.

V is TRBV6-5 and J is TRBJ2-3; the D gene is possibly TRBD2 (5 bases). The ends were cut back, 2 bases at V and 0 bases at J, with 9 bases in the middle. This CDR3 is built from 15 residues. CDR1 is MNHEY and CDR2 is SVGAGI in the germline V gene. The CDR3 DNA reads TGTGCCAGCAGTTACGAGGGATTTAGCACAGATACGCAGTATTTT. Encoded protein: CASSYEGFSTDTQYF.

V is TRBV5-1 and J is TRBJ1-1; D is unclear. V was cut by 4 bases and J by 6 bases, with 28 bases left in between. Germline V gives CDR1 SGHRS, CDR2 YFSETQ. This CDR3 contains 18 residues. The CDR3 loop is CASSLDLLRTDSDPEAFF. The CDR3 DNA follows: TGCGCCAGCAGCCTAGACCTCCTACGGACGGACTCGGACCCTGAAGCTTTCTTT.

The chain couples TRBV7-8 to TRBJ2-7, with TRBD2 matching 15 bases. The germline CDR1 and CDR2 sequences are SGHVS and FQNEAQ. The CDR3 loop spans 15 amino acids. J gave up 7 bases and V 5 bases, and 6 bases lay outside the gene matches. The CDR3 bases are TGTGCCAGCAGCCGGACTAGCGGGAGGGCGTCGGAGCAGTACGTC. This encodes CASSRTSGRASEQYV.

This sequence joins TRBV11-2 and TRBJ2-7; 7 bases fit TRBD2. CDR3 size: 14 residues. CDR1 is SGHAT and CDR2 is FQNNGV in the germline V gene. V dropped 6 bases and J dropped 2; count of bases not matched to a gene: 7. CDR3 amino acids: CASSTTSLPYEQYV. CDR3 DNA sequence: TGTGCCAGCAGTACGACTAGCCTCCCCTACGAGCAGTACGTC.

This chain joins TRBV19 and TRBJ2-4, with D possibly being TRBD2 (6 bases). Germline loops: CDR1 LNHDA, CDR2 SQIVND (reference sequence). V gave up 10 bases and J gave up 0 bases, with 13 bases separating them. This CDR3 comprises 14 residues. CDR3 residues: CATNLGLAKNIQYF. CDR3 in DNA: TGTGCCACCAACCTGGGACTAGCCAAAAACATTCAGTACTTC. The complete variable domain, with remaining parts taken from reference TRBV19 and TRBJ2-4, reads DGGITQSPKYLFRKEGQNVTLSCEQNLNHDAMYWYRQDPGQGLRLIYYSQIVNDFQKGDIAEGYSVSREKKESFPLTVTSAQKNPTAFYLCATNLGLAKNIQYFGAGTRLSVL.

The chain uses TRBV7-9 and TRBJ2-1, with D perhaps TRBD1 (6 bases). The germline gives CDR1 SEHNR, CDR2 FQNEAQ (reference sequence). This CDR3 region has 13 residues. The V and J ends lost 5 bases and 8 bases respectively, with 13 bases between them. The CDR3, as DNA: TGTGCCAGCAGCCCTTACAGGGTCCATGAGCAGTTCTTC. This encodes CASSPYRVHEQFF.

This clone has more than one count but fewer than ten. CDR3 loop: CASRELGTSGGGTGELFF. The CDR3 coding sequence is TGTGCCAGCCGGGAGCTAGGGACTAGCGGGGGAGGTACCGGGGAGCTGTTTTTT. The J gene is TRBJ2-2, the V gene TRBV19; TRBD2 aligns across 14 bases. The germline V gene has CDR1 LNHDA and CDR2 SQIVND (reference sequence). The CDR3 has 18 amino acids. The J segment lost 5 bases and the V segment lost 9 bases, leaving 14 bases of the junction unmatched.

This chain links TRBV11-2 with TRBJ1-2; D is ambiguous. Trimming shortened V by 5 bases and J by 7 bases, and 20 bases separated the two germline ends. The CDR3 is 15 residues long. Per the germline V gene, CDR1 is SGHAT and CDR2 is FQNNGV. CDR3 coding DNA: TGTGCCAGCAGCGCGAGGACTCCCCGGCAGAGTGGCTACACCTTC. Translation: CASSARTPRQSGYTF.

The chain has TRBV7-8 and TRBJ1-1, with 9 bases lining up with TRBD1. Germline V CDR1 and CDR2: SGHVS, FQNEAQ. The CDR3 spans 13 residues. Losses at the gene ends were 5 bases for V and 7 bases for J; bases not matched to a gene: 5. The CDR3 coding sequence is TGTGCCAGCAGCAACCTGGACAGGGGTGAAGCTTTCTTT. This gives the protein CASSNLDRGEAFF.

The chain combines TRBV7-2 with TRBJ1-2; no clear D gene. Germline V CDR1 and CDR2: SGHTA, FQGNSA. This CDR3 has 15 residues. V lost 4 bases to trimming and J lost 0 bases, with 12 bases between them. In nucleotides, the CDR3 is TGTGCCAGCAGCTACCGACTCACGTCTAACTATGGCTACACCTTC. Its protein is CASSYRLTSNYGYTF.

The J gene is TRBJ1-3, the V gene TRBV6-2 or TRBV6-3; D is perhaps TRBD1 (5 bases). CDR3 size: 17 residues. Germline V CDR1 and CDR2: MNHEY, SVGEGT. V lost 5 bases to trimming and J lost 0 bases, with 17 bases between them. The CDR3 DNA reads TGTGCCAGCAGTCCGCCAGGGAACAGCCTCTCTGGAAACACCATATATTTT. Encoded protein: CASSPPGNSLSGNTIYF.